The sequence of this T cell receptor beta chain was determined in a study of beta chain features in type 1 diabetes. Expressed TCRB transcripts got sequenced, as all isolated RNA was reverse transcribed. Some clones are missing from TCRdb's copy, which holds only in-frame ones; the method was immunoSEQ multiplex PCR. The sample holds under 300,000 clones, around 7.3% seen once. Trimming cost V 2 bases and J 3 bases; bases outside gene matches: 5. This CDR3 comprises 17 residues. Germline assignment: CDR1 KGHSH and CDR2 LQKENI. This receptor was taken from a woman aged 18-30 years in good health. What was sequenced was central memory CD4+ T cells from blood. The J gene is TRBJ2-2, the V gene TRBV18, with 11 bases identical to TRBD2. CDR3 region: CASSPDLAGGYTGELFF. In DNA, the CDR3 is TGTGCCAGCTCACCAGACCTAGCGGGGGGCTACACCGGGGAGCTGTTTTTT.